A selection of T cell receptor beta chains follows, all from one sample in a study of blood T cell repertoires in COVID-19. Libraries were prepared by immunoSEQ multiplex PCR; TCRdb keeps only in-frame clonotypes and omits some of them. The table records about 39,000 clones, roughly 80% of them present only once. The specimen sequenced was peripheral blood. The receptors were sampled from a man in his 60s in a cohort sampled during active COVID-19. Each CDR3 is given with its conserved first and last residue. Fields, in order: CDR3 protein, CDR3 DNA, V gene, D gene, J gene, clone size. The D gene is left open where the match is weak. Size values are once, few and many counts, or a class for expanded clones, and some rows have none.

CASSYEGARDKNIQYF | TGTGCCAGCAGTTACGAGGGGGCGAGGGACAAAAACATTCAGTACTTC | TRBV6-2/TRBV6-3 | TRBD1 | TRBJ2-4 | -
CASSTSGTSANEQFF | TGTGCCAGCAGTACTTCCGGGACTAGCGCCAATGAGCAGTTCTTC | TRBV6-5 | TRBD2 | TRBJ2-1 | -
CASSLDRGGARNEKLFF | TGTGCCAGCAGCCTCGATAGGGGAGGGGCAAGGAATGAAAAACTGTTTTTT | TRBV7-2 | - | TRBJ1-4 | -
CANTPIETGTNVLTF | TGTGCCAACACCCCCATCGAGACGGGGACCAACGTCCTGACTTTC | TRBV6-5 | - | TRBJ2-6 | -
CAWAGSNQPQHF | TGTGCCTGGGCCGGGAGCAATCAGCCCCAGCATTTT | TRBV30 | - | TRBJ1-5 | -
CATSRDRVANSPLHF | TGTGCCACCAGCAGAGATCGGGTGGCGAATTCACCCCTCCACTTT | TRBV15 | - | TRBJ1-6 | -
CASSREGISYEQYF | TGTGCCAGCAGTCGAGAGGGAATTTCCTACGAGCAGTACTTC | TRBV27 | - | TRBJ2-7 | -
CASSSLASGVSGYNEQFF | TGTGCCAGCAGTTCGTTGGCAAGCGGAGTGTCTGGGTACAATGAGCAGTTCTTC | TRBV27 | - | TRBJ2-1 | -
CASSPTHQDNEQFF | TGTGCCAGCTCACCAACCCATCAGGACAATGAGCAGTTCTTC | TRBV18 | - | TRBJ2-1 | -
CASSQGSYNEQFF | TGTGCCAGCAGCCAGGGTTCTTACAATGAGCAGTTCTTC | TRBV7-3 | - | TRBJ2-1 | -
CASSLERSYNSPLHF | TGTGCCAGCAGTTTAGAGCGCTCCTATAATTCACCCCTCCACTTT | TRBV28 | - | TRBJ1-6 | few
CASSLGLLDYGYTF | TGTGCCAGCAGTTTGGGGCTCCTGGACTATGGCTACACCTTC | TRBV28 | - | TRBJ1-2 | -
CASSLPGGAYNEQFF | TGTGCCAGCAGCTTACCGGGGGGGGCCTACAATGAGCAGTTCTTC | TRBV11-2 | TRBD2 | TRBJ2-1 | -
CASSFGGGRHNEQFF | TGTGCCAGCAGTTTCGGCGGGGGGCGCCACAATGAGCAGTTCTTC | TRBV28 | TRBD2 | TRBJ2-1 | -
CASRDWTDGGYTF | TGTGCCAGCAGGGACTGGACAGACGGGGGCTACACCTTC | TRBV6-5 | - | TRBJ1-2 | -
CASSLSGRVYEQYF | TGTGCCAGCAGTCTTAGCGGGAGGGTCTACGAGCAGTACTTC | TRBV11-1 | TRBD2 | TRBJ2-7 | -
CSVDRQGAQAFF | TGCAGCGTTGACCGGCAGGGGGCTCAAGCTTTCTTT | TRBV29-1 | TRBD1 | TRBJ1-1 | -
CASSPGGRDTQYF | TGTGCCAGCAGCCCCGGCGGCCGAGATACGCAGTATTTT | TRBV11-3 | - | TRBJ2-3 | -
CASSPDRGGKESPLHF | TGCGCCAGCAGCCCGGACAGGGGGGGAAAAGAATCACCCCTCCACTTT | TRBV5-1 | TRBD1 | TRBJ1-6 | -
CASSVHAGTGNEKLFF | TGTGCCAGCAGCGTACATGCCGGGACAGGGAATGAAAAACTGTTTTTT | TRBV9 | TRBD1 | TRBJ1-4 | -
CASSAYRGEQYF | TGTGCCAGCAGCGCCTATCGAGGCGAGCAGTACTTC | TRBV13 | - | TRBJ2-7 | -
CASNKELGTGELFF | TGTGCCAGTAATAAGGAGCTGGGCACCGGGGAGCTGTTTTTT | TRBV27 | - | TRBJ2-2 | -
CASSTPPTDNYEQYF | TGTGCCAGCAGTACCCCCCCCACGGACAACTACGAGCAGTACTTC | TRBV6-6 | - | TRBJ2-7 | once
CSVGDRDIGPQHF | TGCAGCGTTGGGGACAGGGACATTGGGCCCCAGCATTTT | TRBV29-1 | TRBD1 | TRBJ1-5 | -
CASSLPDRAGEQYF | TGCGCCAGCAGCCTCCCGGACAGGGCGGGCGAGCAGTACTTC | TRBV5-1 | TRBD1 | TRBJ2-7 | -
CASSFQGTEAFF | TGTGCCAGCAGCTTCCAGGGGACTGAAGCTTTCTTT | TRBV7-9 | - | TRBJ1-1 | once
CASSDNRGLSPLHF | TGTGCCAGCAGCGACAACCGGGGGTTGTCACCCCTCCACTTT | TRBV7-9 | - | TRBJ1-6 | -
CASSARSSYNEQFF | TGTGCCAGCAGCGCACGGAGCTCCTACAATGAGCAGTTCTTC | TRBV28 | - | TRBJ2-1 | -
CASSYSPQGWPSSTDTQYF | TGTGCCAGCAGTTACTCGCCTCAGGGGTGGCCTTCTAGCACAGATACGCAGTATTTT | TRBV6-2/TRBV6-3 | - | TRBJ2-3 | -
CASSSIARQGNEAFF | TGCGCCAGCAGCTCGATCGCTAGACAGGGAAATGAAGCTTTCTTT | TRBV5-1 | TRBD1 | TRBJ1-1 | once
CASSLTTSGNTIYF | TGTGCCAGCAGCTTAACGACATCAGGAAACACCATATATTTT | TRBV7-3 | - | TRBJ1-3 | once
CASRQAGSPLNPYEQYF | TGTGCCAGCCGACAGGCAGGGTCTCCACTGAACCCCTACGAGCAGTACTTC | TRBV28 | - | TRBJ2-7 | -
CASSLNPGTLNNEQFF | TGCGCCAGCAGCCTAAACCCCGGGACTCTGAACAATGAGCAGTTCTTC | TRBV4-1 | - | TRBJ2-1 | -
CSDQDRLGNEQFF | TGCAGCGACCAGGACAGGTTGGGGAATGAGCAGTTCTTC | TRBV29-1 | TRBD1 | TRBJ2-1 | -
CASSSKREGVETQYF | TGTGCCAGCAGTTCTAAGCGGGAGGGGGTGGAGACCCAGTACTTC | TRBV2 | TRBD2 | TRBJ2-5 | -
CASSLEFTSGGYEQYF | TGTGCCAGCAGCTTAGAGTTTACTAGCGGGGGATACGAGCAGTACTTC | TRBV7-2 | TRBD2 | TRBJ2-7 | few
CASSLSQGLGNTIYF | TGTGCCAGCAGTTTATCGCAGGGTCTCGGAAACACCATATATTTT | TRBV27 | - | TRBJ1-3 | -
CASSIAGMRGNQPQHF | TGTGCCAGTAGTATAGCTGGTATGCGGGGCAATCAGCCCCAGCATTTT | TRBV19 | - | TRBJ1-5 | -
CACNSGGVGGGDTQYF | TGTGCCTGTAATAGCGGGGGCGTGGGAGGTGGTGATACGCAGTATTTT | TRBV30 | TRBD2 | TRBJ2-3 | once
CASRDREETQYF | TGTGCCAGCAGGGACAGGGAAGAGACCCAGTACTTC | TRBV7-8 | TRBD1 | TRBJ2-5 | -
CSVVLAGGADTQYF | TGCAGCGTTGTCCTAGCGGGAGGGGCAGATACGCAGTATTTT | TRBV29-1 | TRBD2 | TRBJ2-3 | -
CASSGDLQEIYSNQPQHF | TGTGCCAGCAGTGGGGATTTACAGGAGATTTATAGCAATCAGCCCCAGCATTTT | TRBV2 | - | TRBJ1-5 | medium-sized
CASSSPGLAGGGSYNEQFF | TGTGCCAGCAGCTCCCCGGGACTAGCGGGAGGGGGGTCCTACAATGAGCAGTTCTTC | TRBV11-2 | TRBD2 | TRBJ2-1 | -